This entry lists 10 T cell receptor beta chains sequenced from one sample in a study of post-analysis software for immune sequencing data. Notes on the study in general: In patients, about 5 TRBV segments were more frequent than in controls, with TRBV5-6, TRBV5-1 and TRBV20-1 among them.

Unique molecular identifiers had been added to the TCR beta cDNA libraries. Using its own MiXCR run on the PCR reads, TCRdb lists one record per CDR3 protein. This table has roughly 570,000 distinct CDR3 sequences, around 36% appearing once. These TCRs' antigens remain unknown. The sample was blood. Receptors were obtained from a girl younger than 18 with multiple sclerosis.

This clonotype has more than one count but fewer than ten. This chain links TRBV20-1 with TRBJ2-1; TRBD1 is a possible D gene (5 bases). The ends were cut back, 7 bases at V and 5 bases at J, with 15 bases in the middle. This CDR3 is 13 amino acids long. Germline loops: CDR1 DFQATT, CDR2 SNEGSKA (reference sequence). This chain's CDR3 is CSVGQGVDNEQFF. As DNA, the CDR3 is TGCAGTGTAGGGCAGGGCGTCGACAATGAGCAGTTCTTC.

The CDR3 coding sequence is TGTGCCGGACCGACTAGCCGCAATGAGCAGTTCTTC. The encoded protein is CAGPTSRNEQFF. The chain couples TRBV21-1 to TRBJ2-1; the table's D call, TRBD2, was not checked against the DNA. TRBV21-1 is flagged as a pseudogene. The CDR3 contains 12 residues.

This chain joins TRBV7-2 and TRBJ2-3; D gene unclear. The CDR3 covers 14 residues. Germline V gene sequence: CDR1 SGHTA, CDR2 FQGNSA. V lost 3 bases and J 2 bases, leaving 9 bases between the germline ends. In DNA form, the CDR3 reads TGTGCCAGCAGCTTGCTTGCGGACACAGATACGCAGTATTTT. Translated: CASSLLADTDTQYF. Drawing the rest from reference TRBV7-2 and TRBJ2-3, the complete variable domain is GAGVSQSPSNKVTEKGKDVELRCDPISGHTALYWYRQSLGQGLEFLIYFQGNSAPDKSGLPSDRFSAERTGGSVSTLTIQRTQQEDSAVYLCASSLLADTDTQYFGPGTRLTVL.

The chain links TRBV20-1 to TRBJ1-5; D is ambiguous. The CDR3 spans 14 residues. V was trimmed by 0 bases and J by 5 bases, leaving 11 bases between them. The germline V gene has CDR1 DFQATT and CDR2 SNEGSKA (reference sequence). In DNA, the CDR3 is TGCAGTGCTAGAGATGTGTCCCAGGATCAGCCCCAGCATTTT. Its protein is CSARDVSQDQPQHF.

The table lists this clonotype with a count of one. V and J are TRBV7-2 and TRBJ2-5; D gene ambiguous. Germline CDR1 reads SGHTA; CDR2 reads FQGNSA. The CDR3 totals 14 residues. V lost 5 bases, J lost 2 bases, and 12 bases lay in between. This CDR3 is CASSLTLVQETQYF. CDR3 nucleotides: TGTGCCAGCAGCCTAACCCTGGTTCAAGAGACCCAGTACTTC.

This sequence joins TRBV27 and TRBJ2-2; 7 nucleotides match TRBD1. The CDR3 contains 17 residues. Germline V lookup: CDR1 MNHEY, CDR2 SMNVEV (reference sequence). Trimming cost V 2 bases and J 2 bases; bases outside gene matches: 8. In nucleotides, the CDR3 is TGTGCCAGCAGTTTAGGGGCAGGGGGAGCAAACACCGGGGAGCTGTTTTTT. It is translated as CASSLGAGGANTGELFF.

The chain uses TRBV6-6 and TRBJ1-1, with D uncertain. Germline V gene sequence: CDR1 MNHNY, CDR2 SVGAGI (reference sequence). V lost 7 bases and J lost 8, with 11 bases in between. The CDR3 totals 11 residues. The CDR3 DNA sequence: TGTGCCAGCACCATTGGGAGGGAAGCTTTCTTT. Its translation is CASTIGREAFF.

The V gene is TRBV29-1, the J gene TRBJ2-1; 8 bases are a match to TRBD2. Germline CDR1 reads SQVTM; CDR2 reads ANQGSEA. The CDR3 is 12 amino acids. With V trimmed by 4 bases and J by 9 bases, 5 bases remained unmatched. This CDR3 is CSVVPGGGEQFF. The CDR3 DNA is TGCAGCGTTGTACCGGGGGGGGGTGAGCAGTTCTTC.

Only one count was recorded for this clonotype. The chain links TRBV21-1 to TRBJ2-1; no check of the table's D call, TRBD1, against the DNA was made. TRBV21-1 is annotated as a pseudogene. The CDR3 is made up of 10 amino acids. CDR3 sequence reads: CASSRQGGFF. Written as DNA, the CDR3 is TGTGCCAGCTCCCGACAGGGTGGGTTCTTC.

The chain is built from TRBV7-3 and TRBJ2-5; 11 bases map to TRBD1. The V gene end was trimmed by 6 bases and the J gene end by 2 bases; junction bases not matched to a gene: 8. The CDR3 runs 16 residues. CDR1 SGHTA and CDR2 FQGTGA come from the germline V gene. As DNA, the CDR3 is TGTGCCAGCAGGGATTCCGGGACAGGGGGTCAAGAGACCCAGTACTTC. It translates to CASRDSGTGGQETQYF.